This TCR beta chain appears in the sequencing data of a study of blood T cell repertoires in COVID-19. Study-wide context: Material from acute and convalescent COVID-19 was sourced from the United States, Italy and Spain. From T cells, B-cell-depleted T cells, or PBMCs came the material, which was cDNA or gDNA.

Looked up from germline, CDR1 is SEHNR and CDR2 is FQNEAQ (reference sequence). The ends lost 8 bases at V and 7 bases at J; junction bases unmatched: 10. The CDR3 spans 14 residues. In the study's own analysis: Amplification of reference gene primers was used by the study to estimate nucleated cell counts. Clones were sequenced by immunoSEQ multiplex PCR, and TCRdb holds only the in-frame ones, with some missing. The V and J calls and clone size come from that table; D and trimming were worked out from the DNA. The sample yields about 120,000 clones, around 77% seen once. The sequenced sample was peripheral blood. The rearrangement links TRBV7-9 to TRBJ1-4; TRBD1 agrees at 7 bases. The sequence was obtained from a human donor in a cohort sampled during active COVID-19. In nucleotides, the CDR3 is TGTGCCAGCTCTGTCGGGAGGGGGCTTGAAAAACTGTTTTTT. Its translation is CASSVGRGLEKLFF.